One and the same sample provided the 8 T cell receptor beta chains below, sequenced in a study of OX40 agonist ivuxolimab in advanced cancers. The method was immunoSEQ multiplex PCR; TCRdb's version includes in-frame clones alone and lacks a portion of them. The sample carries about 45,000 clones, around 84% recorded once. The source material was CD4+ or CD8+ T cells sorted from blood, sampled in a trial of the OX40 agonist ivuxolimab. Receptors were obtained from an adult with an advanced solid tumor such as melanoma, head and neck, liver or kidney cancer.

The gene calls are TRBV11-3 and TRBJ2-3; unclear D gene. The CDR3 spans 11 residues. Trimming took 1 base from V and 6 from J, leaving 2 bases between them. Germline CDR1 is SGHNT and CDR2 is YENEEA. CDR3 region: CASSLADTQYF. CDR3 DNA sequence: TGTGCCAGCAGCTTAGCGGATACGCAGTATTTT.

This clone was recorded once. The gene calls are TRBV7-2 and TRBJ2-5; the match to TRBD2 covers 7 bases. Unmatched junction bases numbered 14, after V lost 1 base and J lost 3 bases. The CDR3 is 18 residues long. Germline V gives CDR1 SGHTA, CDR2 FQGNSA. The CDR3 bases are TGTGCCAGCAGCTTAGGGCACCGCACAGCGGGGTATAAAGAGACCCAGTACTTC. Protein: CASSLGHRTAGYKETQYF.

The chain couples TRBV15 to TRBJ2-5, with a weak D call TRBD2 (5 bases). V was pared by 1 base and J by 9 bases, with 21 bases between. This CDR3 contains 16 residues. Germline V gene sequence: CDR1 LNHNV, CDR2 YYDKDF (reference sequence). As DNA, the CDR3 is TGTGCCACCAGCAGAGTCGGCCGGCAAAGGGTGGAGGCCCAGTACTTC. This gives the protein CATSRVGRQRVEAQYF.

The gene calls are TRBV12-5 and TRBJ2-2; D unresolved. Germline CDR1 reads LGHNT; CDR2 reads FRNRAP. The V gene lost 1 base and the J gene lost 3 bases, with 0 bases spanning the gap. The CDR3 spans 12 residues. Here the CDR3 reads CASGLDTGELFF. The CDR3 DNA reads TGTGCTAGTGGTTTGGACACCGGGGAGCTGTTTTTT.

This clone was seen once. The CDR3 loop reads CASSRGRGIGGYTF. The CDR3 nucleotides read TGTGCCAGCAGCCGAGGGCGGGGAATTGGCGGCTACACCTTC. This chain connects TRBV5-6 to TRBJ1-2; the D is unclear. The germline V and J ends were trimmed by 4 bases and 8 bases, with 18 bases remaining between them. Germline V gene data show CDR1 as SGHDT and CDR2 as YYEEEE. The CDR3 has 14 residues. Full variable domain (missing parts from reference TRBV5-6 and TRBJ1-2): DAGVTQSPTHLIKTRGQQVTLRCSPKSGHDTVSWYQQALGQGPQFIFQYYEEEERQRGNFPDRFSGHQFPNYSSELNVNALLLGDSALYLCASSRGRGIGGYTFGSGTRLTVV.

The CDR3, as DNA: TGTGCCAGCAGCTCAGGGGAGTTCAACTATGGCTACACCTTC. The encoded protein is CASSSGEFNYGYTF. This rearrangement joins TRBV11-3 to TRBJ1-2; tentatively, D is TRBD1 (6 bases). This CDR3 has 14 amino acids. CDR1 is SGHNT and CDR2 is YENEEA in the germline V gene. V lost 4 bases, J lost 2 bases, and 11 bases lay in between.

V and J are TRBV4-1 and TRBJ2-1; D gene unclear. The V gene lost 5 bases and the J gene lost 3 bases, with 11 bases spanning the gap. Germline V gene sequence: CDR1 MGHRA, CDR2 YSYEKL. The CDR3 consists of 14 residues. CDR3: CASSEDGIYNEQFF. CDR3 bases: TGCGCCAGCAGCGAGGACGGCATCTACAATGAGCAGTTCTTC.

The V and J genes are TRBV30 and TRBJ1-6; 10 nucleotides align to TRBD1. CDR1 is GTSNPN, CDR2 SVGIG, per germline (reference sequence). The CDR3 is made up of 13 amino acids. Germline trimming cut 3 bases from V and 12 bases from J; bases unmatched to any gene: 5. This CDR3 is CAWRGTGVGPLHF. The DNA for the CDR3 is TGTGCCTGGAGAGGGACAGGGGTGGGACCCCTCCACTTT.